This TCR beta chain appears in the sequencing data of a study of CD8+CD57+ T cells in acquired aplastic anemia. Whole-study context: Each DNA sample taken from sorted CD4+ and CD8+ cells came to 3 to 4 ug on average.

The template for TCR beta VDJ and CDR3 sequence profiling was genomic DNA. Via MiXCR, TCRdb re-called the reads, giving one row per CDR3 protein. This repertoire shows 68,000 or so distinct CDR3 sequences, 45% to 60% found once; its top ten account for about 8.3%. The germline V gene has CDR1 MGHDK and CDR2 SYGVNS. This CDR3 spans 13 amino acids. V gave up 4 bases and J gave up 4 bases, with 7 bases separating them. This TCR came from a human donor in good health, serving as a control. Sequencing was done on a sample of sorted CD4+, CD8+, or CD8+CD57+ T cells (not recorded which) from PBMCs. The chain joins TRBV25-1 to TRBJ1-4, with D perhaps TRBD1 (6 bases). The CDR3 DNA sequence: TGTGCCAGCAGTGGCAGGGGTAATGAAAAACTGTTTTTT. As protein: CASSGRGNEKLFF.